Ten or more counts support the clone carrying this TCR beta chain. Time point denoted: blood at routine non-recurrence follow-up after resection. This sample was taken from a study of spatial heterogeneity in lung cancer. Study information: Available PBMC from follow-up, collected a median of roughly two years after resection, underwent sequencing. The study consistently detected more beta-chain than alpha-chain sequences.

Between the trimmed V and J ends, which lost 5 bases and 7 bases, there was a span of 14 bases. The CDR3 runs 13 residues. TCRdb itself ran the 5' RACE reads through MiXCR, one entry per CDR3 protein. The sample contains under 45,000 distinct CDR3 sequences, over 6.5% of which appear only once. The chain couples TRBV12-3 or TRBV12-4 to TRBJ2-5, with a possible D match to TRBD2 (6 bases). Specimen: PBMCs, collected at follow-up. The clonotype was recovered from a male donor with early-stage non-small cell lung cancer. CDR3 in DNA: TGTGCCAGCAGTGGGGGAGGCCCCAGGACCCAGTACTTC. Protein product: CASSGGGPRTQYF.